This T cell receptor beta chain derives from a study of beta chain features in type 1 diabetes. Study-wide findings and caveats: Moderately but significantly shorter TCRB CDR3s were found in Type 1 diabetes patients in all four CD4+ subsets.

Without exception, sorted populations had purity beyond 95%. This clone was seen a handful of times. The antigen is unknown. Sequenced material consisted of expressed TCRB transcripts (all of the isolated RNA was reverse transcribed). Sequencing was performed with immunoSEQ multiplex PCR; in TCRdb, only in-frame clones are kept and a portion is missing. This table has about 360,000 clones, around an eighth appearing once. Trimming took off 6 bases at V and 6 bases at J, with 12 bases between the two ends. The CDR3 extends over 13 amino acids. Germline CDR1 and CDR2: ENHRY and SYGVKD. The TCR comes from a woman aged 18-29 years with type 1 diabetes. The sequenced sample consisted of naive CD4+ T cells from blood. The gene calls are TRBV10-3 and TRBJ2-1; unclear D gene. The DNA for the CDR3 is TGTGCCATCAGGGGCGAATCTCGCAATGAGCAGTTCTTC. It is translated as CAIRGESRNEQFF.